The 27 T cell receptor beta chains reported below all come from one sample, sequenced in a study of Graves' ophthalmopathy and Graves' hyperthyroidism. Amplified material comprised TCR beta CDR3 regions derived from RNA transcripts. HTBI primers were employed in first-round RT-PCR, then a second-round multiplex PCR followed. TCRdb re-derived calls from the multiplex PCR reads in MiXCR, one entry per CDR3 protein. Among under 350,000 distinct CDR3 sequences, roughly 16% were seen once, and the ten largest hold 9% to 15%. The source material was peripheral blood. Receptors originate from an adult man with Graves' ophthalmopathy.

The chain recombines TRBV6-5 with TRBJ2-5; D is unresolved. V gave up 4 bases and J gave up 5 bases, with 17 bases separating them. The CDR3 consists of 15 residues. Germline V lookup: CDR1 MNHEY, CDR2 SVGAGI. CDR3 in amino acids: CASSSRETFVETQYF. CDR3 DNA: TGTGCCAGCAGTTCACGCGAGACCTTTGTCGAGACCCAGTACTTC.

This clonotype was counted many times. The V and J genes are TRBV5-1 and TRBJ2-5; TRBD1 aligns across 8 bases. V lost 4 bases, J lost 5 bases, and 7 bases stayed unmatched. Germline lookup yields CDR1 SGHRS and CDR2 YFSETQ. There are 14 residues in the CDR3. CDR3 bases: TGCGCCAGCAGCCAGACAGGGGCGGGGGAGACCCAGTACTTC. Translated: CASSQTGAGETQYF.

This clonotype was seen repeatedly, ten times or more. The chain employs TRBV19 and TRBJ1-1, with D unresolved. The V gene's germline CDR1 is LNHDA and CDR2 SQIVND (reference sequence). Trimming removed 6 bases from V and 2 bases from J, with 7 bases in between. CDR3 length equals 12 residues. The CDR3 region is CASRKINTEAFF. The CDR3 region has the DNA TGTGCCAGTAGGAAGATAAACACTGAAGCTTTCTTT.

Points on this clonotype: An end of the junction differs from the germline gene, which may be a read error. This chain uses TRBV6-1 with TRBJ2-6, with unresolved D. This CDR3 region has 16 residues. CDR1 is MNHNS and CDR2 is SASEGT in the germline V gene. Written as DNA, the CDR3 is TGTGCCAGCAGTAAAGCGCACCGCTCTGGGGCCAACGTCCTGACTTTC. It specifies CASSKAHRSGANVLTF.

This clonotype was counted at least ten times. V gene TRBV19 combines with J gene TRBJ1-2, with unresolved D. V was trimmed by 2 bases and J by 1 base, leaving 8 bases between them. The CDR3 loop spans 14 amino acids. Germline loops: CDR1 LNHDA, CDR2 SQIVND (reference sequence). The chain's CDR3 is CASSIQDFNYGYTF. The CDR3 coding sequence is TGTGCCAGTAGTATACAGGACTTTAACTATGGCTACACCTTC.

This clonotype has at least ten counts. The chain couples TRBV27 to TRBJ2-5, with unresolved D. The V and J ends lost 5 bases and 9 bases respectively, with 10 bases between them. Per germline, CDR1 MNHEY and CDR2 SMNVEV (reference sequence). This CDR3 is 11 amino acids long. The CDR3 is CASSPRNAQYF. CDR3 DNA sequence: TGTGCCAGCAGTCCTAGGAACGCCCAGTACTTC.

The CDR3 here is CSARDRGGGYGYTF. As DNA, the CDR3 is TGCAGTGCTAGAGATAGGGGGGGCGGTTATGGCTACACCTTC. The chain is built from TRBV20-1 and TRBJ1-2; possible D gene TRBD1, 6 bases. Germline CDR1 and CDR2: DFQATT and SNEGSKA (reference sequence). Trimming took 0 bases from V and 5 from J, leaving 13 bases between them. The CDR3 sequence is 14 residues long.

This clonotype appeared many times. The CDR3 spells CASTLSPGVQPQHF. DNA of the CDR3: TGTGCCAGCACCTTGAGCCCGGGTGTTCAGCCCCAGCATTTT. The rearrangement links TRBV28 to TRBJ1-5; D call uncertain. The germline gives CDR1 MDHEN, CDR2 SYDVKM. The CDR3 sequence is 14 residues long. V was pared by 7 bases and J by 6 bases, with 16 bases between. Filled out from reference TRBV28 and TRBJ1-5, the complete variable domain reads DVKVTQSSRYLVKRTGEKVFLECVQDMDHENMFWYRQDPGLGLRLIYFSYDVKMKEKGDIPEGYSVSREKKERFSLILESASTNQTSMYLCASTLSPGVQPQHFGDGTRLSIL.

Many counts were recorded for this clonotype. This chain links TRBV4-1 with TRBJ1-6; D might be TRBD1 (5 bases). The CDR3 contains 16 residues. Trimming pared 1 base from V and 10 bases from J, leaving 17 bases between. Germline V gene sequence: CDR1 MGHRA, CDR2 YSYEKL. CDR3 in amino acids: CASSQGRGGNGSPLHF. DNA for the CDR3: TGCGCCAGCAGCCAAGGGCGCGGGGGAAATGGGTCACCCCTCCACTTT.

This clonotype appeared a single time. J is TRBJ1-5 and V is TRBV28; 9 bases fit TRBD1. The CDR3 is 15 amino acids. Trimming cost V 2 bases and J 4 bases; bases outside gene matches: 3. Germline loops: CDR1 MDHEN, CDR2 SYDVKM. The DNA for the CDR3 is TGTGCCAGCAGTTTACTCGGGACAGGGAATCAGCCCCAGCATTTT. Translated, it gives CASSLLGTGNQPQHF.

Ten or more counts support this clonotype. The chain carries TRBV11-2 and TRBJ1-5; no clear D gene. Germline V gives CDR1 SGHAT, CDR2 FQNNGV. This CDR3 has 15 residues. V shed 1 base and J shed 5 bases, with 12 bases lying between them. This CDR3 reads CASSLGRGSYQPQHF. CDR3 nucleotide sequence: TGTGCCAGCAGCTTAGGTAGAGGGTCCTATCAGCCCCAGCATTTT.

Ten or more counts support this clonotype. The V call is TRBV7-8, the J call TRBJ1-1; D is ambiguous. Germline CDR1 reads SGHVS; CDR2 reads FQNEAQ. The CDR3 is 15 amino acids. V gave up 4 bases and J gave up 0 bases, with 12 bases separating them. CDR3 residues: CASSSGRHMNTEAFF. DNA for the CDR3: TGTGCCAGCAGCTCCGGACGGCATATGAACACTGAAGCTTTCTTT.

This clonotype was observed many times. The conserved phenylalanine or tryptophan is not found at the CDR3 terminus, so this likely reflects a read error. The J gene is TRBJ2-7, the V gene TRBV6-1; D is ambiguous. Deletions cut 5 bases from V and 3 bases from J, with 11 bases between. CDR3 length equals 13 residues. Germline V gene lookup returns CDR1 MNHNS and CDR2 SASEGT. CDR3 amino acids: CASSPSSSYEQYL. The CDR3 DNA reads TGTGCCAGCAGTCCGAGCAGCAGCTACGAGCAGTACCTC.

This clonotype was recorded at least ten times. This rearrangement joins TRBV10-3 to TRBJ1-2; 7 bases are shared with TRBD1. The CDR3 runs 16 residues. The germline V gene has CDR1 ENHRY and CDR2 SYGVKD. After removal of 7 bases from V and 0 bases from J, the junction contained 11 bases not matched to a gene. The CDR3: CAITGQDRTPNYGYTF. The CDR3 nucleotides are TGTGCCATCACCGGACAGGACCGCACCCCTAACTATGGCTACACCTTC.

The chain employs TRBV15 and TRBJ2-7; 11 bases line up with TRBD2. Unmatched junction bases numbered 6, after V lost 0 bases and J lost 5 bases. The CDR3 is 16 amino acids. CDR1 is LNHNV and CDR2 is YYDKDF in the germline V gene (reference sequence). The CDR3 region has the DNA TGTGCCACCAGCAGAGATCCCCCGACTAGCGGGGACGAGCAGTACTTC. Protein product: CATSRDPPTSGDEQYF.

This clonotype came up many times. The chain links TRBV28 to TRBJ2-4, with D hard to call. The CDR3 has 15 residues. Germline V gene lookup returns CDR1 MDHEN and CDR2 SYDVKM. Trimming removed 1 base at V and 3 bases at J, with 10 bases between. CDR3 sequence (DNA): TGTGCCAGCAGTTTATACGGCAAAGTCAAAAACATTCAGTACTTC. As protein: CASSLYGKVKNIQYF.

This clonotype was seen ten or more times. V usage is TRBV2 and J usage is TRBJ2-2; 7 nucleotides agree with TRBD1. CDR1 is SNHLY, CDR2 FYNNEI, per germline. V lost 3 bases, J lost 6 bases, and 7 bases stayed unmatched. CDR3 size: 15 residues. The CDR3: CASSDTGVFPGELFF. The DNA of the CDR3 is TGTGCCAGCAGTGACACAGGGGTTTTCCCCGGGGAGCTGTTTTTT.

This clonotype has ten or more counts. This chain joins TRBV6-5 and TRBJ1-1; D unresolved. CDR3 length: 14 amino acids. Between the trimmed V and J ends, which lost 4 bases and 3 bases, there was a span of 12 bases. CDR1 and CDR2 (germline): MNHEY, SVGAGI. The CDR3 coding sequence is TGTGCCAGCAGTTCCCTAGTACGGGACACTGAAGCTTTCTTT. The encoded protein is CASSSLVRDTEAFF.

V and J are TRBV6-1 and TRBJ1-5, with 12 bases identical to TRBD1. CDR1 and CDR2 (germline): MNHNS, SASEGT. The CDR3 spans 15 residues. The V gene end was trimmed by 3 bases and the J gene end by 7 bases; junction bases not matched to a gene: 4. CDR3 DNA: TGTGCCAGCAGTGACGAGGGACAGGGGGCCCAGCCCCAGCATTTT. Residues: CASSDEGQGAQPQHF.

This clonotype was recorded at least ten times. The CDR3 region has the DNA TGCGCCAGCAGCTTGGATCGGACAGGGGATGGCTACACCTTC. It yields the protein CASSLDRTGDGYTF. This chain uses TRBV5-1 with TRBJ1-2, with 9 bases matching TRBD1. V shed 0 bases and J 6 bases; nucleotides not matched to a gene: 3. The CDR3 runs to 14 residues. CDR1 is SGHRS and CDR2 is YFSETQ in the germline V gene. The whole variable domain, remainder taken from reference TRBV5-1 and TRBJ1-2, is KAGVTQTPRYLIKTRGQQVTLSCSPISGHRSVSWYQQTPGQGLQFLFEYFSETQRNKGNFPGRFSGRQFSNSRSEMNVSTLELGDSALYLCASSLDRTGDGYTFGSGTRLTVV.

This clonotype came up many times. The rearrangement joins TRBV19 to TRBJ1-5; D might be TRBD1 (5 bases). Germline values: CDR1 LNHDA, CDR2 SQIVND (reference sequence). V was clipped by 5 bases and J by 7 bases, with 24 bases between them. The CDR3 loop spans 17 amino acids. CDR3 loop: CASSRDRDGVRGQPQHF. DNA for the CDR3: TGTGCCAGTAGTCGGGACCGGGACGGCGTCCGGGGACAGCCCCAGCATTTT.

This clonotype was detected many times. The CDR3 is CAISEGPGTGGNTEAFF. CDR3 nucleotide sequence: TGTGCCATCAGTGAGGGGCCCGGGACAGGGGGAAACACTGAAGCTTTCTTT. This chain connects TRBV10-3 to TRBJ1-1; 11 bases are shared with TRBD1. This CDR3 has 17 amino acids. J lost 2 bases, V lost 2 bases, and 7 bases had no gene match. Germline V lookup: CDR1 ENHRY, CDR2 SYGVKD.

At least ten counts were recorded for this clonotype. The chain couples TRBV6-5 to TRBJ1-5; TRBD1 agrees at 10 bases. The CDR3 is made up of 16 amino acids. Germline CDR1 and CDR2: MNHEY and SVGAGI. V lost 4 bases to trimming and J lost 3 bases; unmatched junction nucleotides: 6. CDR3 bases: TGTGCCAGCAGTTCTCCGGACAGGGGGTCCAATCAGCCCCAGCATTTT. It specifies CASSSPDRGSNQPQHF.

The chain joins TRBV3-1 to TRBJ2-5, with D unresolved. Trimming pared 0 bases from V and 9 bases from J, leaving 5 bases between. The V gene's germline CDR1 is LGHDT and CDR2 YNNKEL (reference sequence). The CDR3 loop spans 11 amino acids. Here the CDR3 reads CASSQELAQYF. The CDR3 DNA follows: TGTGCCAGCAGCCAAGAATTGGCCCAGTACTTC.

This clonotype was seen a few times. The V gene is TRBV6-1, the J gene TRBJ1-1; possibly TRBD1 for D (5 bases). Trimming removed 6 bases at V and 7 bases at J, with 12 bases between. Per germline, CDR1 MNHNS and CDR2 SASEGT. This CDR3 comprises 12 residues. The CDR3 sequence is CASRFGGNEAFF. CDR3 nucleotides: TGTGCCAGCAGATTCGGGGGGAATGAAGCTTTCTTT.

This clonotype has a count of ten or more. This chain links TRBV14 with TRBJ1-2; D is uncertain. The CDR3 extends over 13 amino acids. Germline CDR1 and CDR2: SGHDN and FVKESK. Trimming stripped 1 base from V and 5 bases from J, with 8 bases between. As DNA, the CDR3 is TGTGCCAGCAGCCAAGGTTATCGTTATGGCTACACCTTC. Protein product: CASSQGYRYGYTF.

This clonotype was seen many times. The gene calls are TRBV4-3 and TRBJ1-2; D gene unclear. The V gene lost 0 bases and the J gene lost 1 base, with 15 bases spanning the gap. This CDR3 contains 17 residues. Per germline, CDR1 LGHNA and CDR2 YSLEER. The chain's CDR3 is CASSQDNVSPINYGYTF. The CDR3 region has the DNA TGCGCCAGCAGCCAAGATAATGTGAGCCCGATTAACTATGGCTACACCTTC.